What follows are 29 T cell receptor beta chains derived from one specimen sequenced in a study of cytomegalovirus exposure and HLA in healthy donors. This PCR relied on a set of 60 Vbeta primers and 13 Jbeta primers. Clones were sequenced by immunoSEQ multiplex PCR, and TCRdb holds only the in-frame ones, with some missing. The repertoire holds 250,000 to 350,000 clones, with under 80% as singletons. Sequences were obtained from PBMCs. Receptors originate from a female donor in good health and CMV-seronegative.

The chain links TRBV11-2 to TRBJ1-2; 9 nucleotides line up with TRBD1. Per the germline V gene, CDR1 is SGHAT and CDR2 is FQNNGV. J gave up 2 bases and V 6 bases, and 10 bases lay outside the gene matches. This CDR3 is built from 16 residues. CDR3 DNA sequence: TGTGCCAGCAGGCCCCCCGGGACAGGGCGGAACTATGGCTACACCTTC. It yields the protein CASRPPGTGRNYGYTF.

In the case of this clone: One junction end does not reproduce the germline sequence, and a read error may be involved. The chain joins TRBV6-1 to TRBJ1-3, with a possible D match to TRBD1 (6 bases). The V gene's germline CDR1 is MNHNS and CDR2 SASEGT. The CDR3 totals 15 residues. CDR3 amino acids: CATESDRYTGSTIYF. In nucleotides, the CDR3 is TGTGCCACTGAGTCGGACAGATATACTGGAAGCACCATATATTTT.

The CDR3 DNA follows: TGTGCCAGCAGCGGGGGAGGAAACACTGAAGCTTTCTTT. Translation gives CASSGGGNTEAFF. The chain combines TRBV27 with TRBJ1-1; D may be TRBD1 (5 bases). CDR1 MNHEY and CDR2 SMNVEV come from the germline V gene (reference sequence). The V end was cut by 6 bases, the J end by 2 bases, with 10 bases between. This CDR3 contains 13 residues.

This chain uses TRBV5-6 with TRBJ2-7, with TRBD2 identical over 8 bases. With V trimmed by 0 bases and J by 2 bases, 10 bases remained unmatched. The CDR3 covers 17 residues. Germline V gene lookup returns CDR1 SGHDT and CDR2 YYEEEE. The CDR3 loop reads CASSLAKAGERAYEQYF. The CDR3 DNA is TGTGCCAGCAGCTTGGCCAAAGCGGGGGAGAGGGCCTACGAGCAGTACTTC.

This chain uses TRBV7-9 with TRBJ1-4, with D maybe TRBD1 (6 bases). Germline-derived CDR1 and CDR2 are SEHNR and FQNEAQ (reference sequence). The CDR3 has 14 amino acids. The V and J ends lost 4 bases and 8 bases respectively, with 14 bases between them. The CDR3: CASSYTGQGEKLFF. The CDR3 DNA reads as TGTGCCAGCAGCTACACAGGGCAAGGGGAAAAACTGTTTTTT.

The sample holds a few counts of this clone. The CDR3 here is CASSLGPVLPTDTQYF. CDR3 coding DNA: TGCGCCAGCAGCTTGGGGCCCGTTCTCCCCACAGATACGCAGTATTTT. The chain combines TRBV5-1 with TRBJ2-3; the D is unclear. This CDR3 region has 16 residues. Between the trimmed V and J ends, which lost 0 bases and 2 bases, there was a span of 13 bases. Germline-derived CDR1 and CDR2 are SGHRS and YFSETQ.

The chain joins TRBV7-9 to TRBJ2-6; possible D gene TRBD1, 6 bases. Germline CDR1 reads SEHNR; CDR2 reads FQNEAQ (reference sequence). CDR3 size: 19 residues. The ends were cut back, 5 bases at V and 0 bases at J, with 20 bases in the middle. The CDR3, as DNA: TGTGCCAGCAGCCCCTCCAGGGGACACCTAATCTCTGGGGCCAACGTCCTGACTTTC. The encoded protein is CASSPSRGHLISGANVLTF.

This clone was seen a few times. The rearrangement uses TRBV5-1 and TRBJ2-1; D uncertain. V lost 0 bases, J lost 12 bases, and 10 bases lay in between. Germline CDR1 and CDR2: SGHRS and YFSETQ. This CDR3 is built from 12 residues. CDR3: CASSLEDSRQFF. CDR3 DNA: TGCGCCAGCAGCTTGGAAGACTCGCGGCAGTTCTTC. The variable domain in full, with the rest retrieved from reference TRBV5-1 and TRBJ2-1, is KAGVTQTPRYLIKTRGQQVTLSCSPISGHRSVSWYQQTPGQGLQFLFEYFSETQRNKGNFPGRFSGRQFSNSRSEMNVSTLELGDSALYLCASSLEDSRQFFGPGTRLTVL.

The J gene is TRBJ2-2, the V gene TRBV6-4; D gene uncertain. There are 13 residues in the CDR3. Germline V gives CDR1 MRHNA, CDR2 SNTAGT. V was clipped by 2 bases and J by 4 bases, with 5 bases between them. The CDR3 DNA is TGTGCCAGCAGTGACACAGCCACCGGGGAGCTGTTTTTT. Translation gives CASSDTATGELFF.

This clone was picked up many times. The rearrangement links TRBV7-2 to TRBJ1-4; D remains unclear. The germline gives CDR1 SGHTA, CDR2 FQGNSA. The CDR3 consists of 16 residues. V was cut by 0 bases and J by 3 bases, with 11 bases left in between. In nucleotides, the CDR3 is TGTGCCAGCAGCTTAGCGTCAAGTGAGGCTAATGAAAAACTGTTTTTT. This sequence encodes CASSLASSEANEKLFF.

The gene calls are TRBV14 and TRBJ2-1; TRBD2 matches 7 bases. Per germline, CDR1 SGHDN and CDR2 FVKESK. J gave up 10 bases and V 5 bases, and 8 bases lay outside the gene matches. The CDR3 length is 13 residues. The CDR3 sequence: CASSARLAGEQFF. In DNA form, the CDR3 reads TGTGCCAGCAGCGCACGACTAGCCGGCGAGCAGTTCTTC.

This clone came up once. The chain joins TRBV7-2 to TRBJ2-7; D unclear. In germline, CDR1 is SGHTA, CDR2 FQGNSA. The CDR3 spans 12 residues. Deletions cut 4 bases from V and 0 bases from J, with 4 bases between. The CDR3 DNA follows: TGTGCCAGCAGCTCTTTCTCCTACGAGCAGTACTTC. Protein sequence: CASSSFSYEQYF.

The chain recombines TRBV9 with TRBJ1-2, with 7 positions matching TRBD1. The V segment lost 3 bases and the J segment 6 bases; nucleotides outside the gene matches: 8. This CDR3 is built from 14 residues. Germline CDR1 and CDR2: SGDLS and YYNGEE. In DNA, the CDR3 is TGTGCCAGCAGCGAGAGTCTAGGGACAGATGGCTACACCTTC. Encoded protein: CASSESLGTDGYTF.

The J gene is TRBJ2-3, the V gene TRBV11-3; possible D gene TRBD1, 5 bases. The V end was cut by 5 bases, the J end by 1 base, with 13 bases between. The CDR3 has 15 residues. From germline, CDR1 is SGHNT and CDR2 YENEEA. The chain's CDR3 is CASSLRPTGTDTQYF. CDR3 nucleotides: TGTGCCAGCAGCCTGCGACCGACAGGCACAGATACGCAGTATTTT.

The chain combines TRBV6-1 with TRBJ2-1; 9 nucleotides agree with TRBD2. V was pared by 1 base and J by 4 bases, with 2 bases of the junction left unmatched. CDR3 length: 15 residues. Germline V gene sequence: CDR1 MNHNS, CDR2 SASEGT. This CDR3 reads CASSEGLAVYNEQFF. The CDR3 DNA reads as TGTGCCAGCAGTGAAGGACTAGCGGTTTACAATGAGCAGTTCTTC.

The chain uses TRBV15 and TRBJ2-3; 9 bases are shared with TRBD2. The CDR3 covers 17 residues. Germline V CDR1 and CDR2: LNHNV, YYDKDF (reference sequence). Trimming at V came to 1 base and at J to 1 base, leaving 6 bases not matched to a gene. The CDR3 coding sequence is TGTGCCACCAGCAGAGGGACAGCGGGAGGACGCACAGATACGCAGTATTTT. Protein product: CATSRGTAGGRTDTQYF.

The chain employs TRBV5-1 and TRBJ1-5; TRBD1 aligns across 10 bases. From germline, CDR1 is SGHRS and CDR2 YFSETQ. Germline trimming cut 5 bases from V and 5 bases from J; bases unmatched to any gene: 7. This CDR3 comprises 15 residues. DNA of the CDR3: TGCGCCAGCAGAAAGGGGACAGGGGAGGATCAGCCCCAGCATTTT. Translation: CASRKGTGEDQPQHF.

The rearrangement links TRBV7-9 to TRBJ2-2; D remains unclear. Germline V gives CDR1 SEHNR, CDR2 FQNEAQ (reference sequence). This CDR3 region has 13 residues. Trimming took 4 bases from V and 1 from J, leaving 4 bases between them. The CDR3 here is CASSSGNTGELFF. Here the CDR3 DNA reads TGTGCCAGCAGCTCCGGGAACACCGGGGAGCTGTTTTTT. Looking up the rest from reference TRBV7-9 and TRBJ2-2 gives the full variable domain: DTGVSQNPRHKITKRGQNVTFRCDPISEHNRLYWYRQTLGQGPEFLTYFQNEAQLEKSRLLSDRFSAERPKGSFSTLEIQRTEQGDSAMYLCASSSGNTGELFFGEGSRLTVL.

The J gene is TRBJ2-6, the V gene TRBV6-4; TRBD2 might be the D (5 bases). In germline, CDR1 is MRHNA, CDR2 SNTAGT. CDR3 length: 15 amino acids. V was shortened by 3 bases and J by 1 base, with 7 bases between the two germline ends. In DNA, the CDR3 is TGTGCCAGCAGTGAAAGAGGGTCTGGGGCCAACGTCCTGACTTTC. This codes for CASSERGSGANVLTF.

CDR3 bases: TGTGCCAGCAGCCTAGAGCCGAACACTGAAGCTTTCTTT. This codes for CASSLEPNTEAFF. The rearrangement links TRBV7-3 to TRBJ1-1, with D hard to call. V dropped 5 bases and J dropped 1 base, with 8 bases sitting between them. Germline V gene sequence: CDR1 SGHTA, CDR2 FQGTGA. This CDR3 spans 13 amino acids. Full variable domain (rest looked up from reference TRBV7-3 and TRBJ1-1): GAGVSQTPSNKVTEKGKYVELRCDPISGHTALYWYRQSLGQGPEFLIYFQGTGAADDSGLPNDRFFAVRPEGSVSTLKIQRTERGDSAVYLCASSLEPNTEAFFGQGTRLTVV.

This clone occurred a few times. The chain couples TRBV4-1 to TRBJ2-7; 13 positions match TRBD2. Germline V CDR1 and CDR2: MGHRA, YSYEKL. V gave up 2 bases and J gave up 3 bases; unmatched junction bases: 13. This CDR3 spans 19 amino acids. Here the CDR3 reads CASSQTSSRLAGGYYEQYF. The CDR3, as DNA: TGCGCCAGCAGCCAAACCTCCTCCCGACTAGCGGGAGGATACTACGAGCAGTACTTC.

V is TRBV27 and J is TRBJ2-7; TRBD1 aligns across 10 bases. The CDR3 loop spans 13 amino acids. Germline trimming cut 5 bases from V and 7 bases from J; bases unmatched to any gene: 5. The germline V gene encodes CDR1 MNHEY and CDR2 SMNVEV (reference sequence). The DNA of the CDR3 is TGTGCCAGCAGTATCTGGACAGGGGGGGAGCAGTACTTC. This gives the protein CASSIWTGGEQYF.

The chain recombines TRBV5-6 with TRBJ2-7; 8 nucleotides agree with TRBD2. CDR3 length equals 14 residues. V gave up 3 bases and J gave up 2 bases; unmatched junction bases: 4. Germline CDR1 and CDR2: SGHDT and YYEEEE. DNA for the CDR3: TGTGCCAGCAGCTCAACTAGCGGTACCTACGAGCAGTACTTC. Translation: CASSSTSGTYEQYF.

The V and J genes are TRBV6-1 and TRBJ2-2, with TRBD1 matching over 8 bases. The CDR3 loop spans 14 amino acids. V lost 6 bases and J lost 5; bases outside the gene matches: 5. Looked up from germline, CDR1 is MNHNS and CDR2 is SASEGT. The CDR3 sequence: CASRDRVMTGELFF. For the CDR3, the DNA is TGTGCCAGCAGGGACAGGGTTATGACCGGGGAGCTGTTTTTT.

The rearrangement joins TRBV7-2 to TRBJ2-7, with 11 bases aligning to TRBD1. The CDR3 is made up of 15 amino acids. Germline V lookup: CDR1 SGHTA, CDR2 FQGNSA. The J segment lost 2 bases and the V segment lost 3 bases, leaving 3 bases of the junction unmatched. Here the CDR3 DNA reads TGTGCCAGCAGCTTTAGGGGACAGGGGGCCTACGAGCAGTACTTC. Amino acids: CASSFRGQGAYEQYF.

This clone showed up just a few times. The chain links TRBV5-1 to TRBJ2-3, with 8 bases lining up with TRBD1. The germline gives CDR1 SGHRS, CDR2 YFSETQ. The CDR3 is 14 residues long. J lost 5 bases, V lost 3 bases, and 5 bases had no gene match. The CDR3 DNA reads TGCGCCAGCAGCTCCAGGACAGGGCAAGATACGCAGTATTTT. Translated, it gives CASSSRTGQDTQYF. The variable domain in full, with the rest retrieved from reference TRBV5-1 and TRBJ2-3, is KAGVTQTPRYLIKTRGQQVTLSCSPISGHRSVSWYQQTPGQGLQFLFEYFSETQRNKGNFPGRFSGRQFSNSRSEMNVSTLELGDSALYLCASSSRTGQDTQYFGPGTRLTVL.

The V gene is TRBV7-2, the J gene TRBJ2-7; maybe TRBD2 (5 bases). Per germline, CDR1 SGHTA and CDR2 FQGNSA. This CDR3 is built from 16 residues. Trimming left V 1 base short and J 1 base short, with 14 bases between. DNA for the CDR3: TGTGCCAGCAGCTTAGATCGGGGTAGCCCTTCCTACGAGCAGTACTTC. Residues: CASSLDRGSPSYEQYF.

V gene TRBV9 combines with J gene TRBJ2-1, with 9 bases lining up with TRBD2. The CDR3 totals 14 residues. Germline loops: CDR1 SGDLS, CDR2 YYNGEE. The V segment lost 6 bases and the J segment 5 bases; nucleotides outside the gene matches: 6. The DNA for the CDR3 is TGTGCCAGCATGGCGGGAGGGCGAGACAATGAGCAGTTCTTC. It encodes CASMAGGRDNEQFF. Full variable domain (remainder filled in from reference TRBV9 and TRBJ2-1): DSGVTQTPKHLITATGQRVTLRCSPRSGDLSVYWYQQSLDQGLQFLIQYYNGEERAKGNILERFSAQQFPDLHSELNLSSLELGDSALYFCASMAGGRDNEQFFGPGTRLTVL.

The gene calls are TRBV27 and TRBJ1-5; no firm D call. The V end was cut by 8 bases, the J end by 3 bases, with 11 bases between. Germline CDR1 and CDR2: MNHEY and SMNVEV (reference sequence). The CDR3 loop spans 13 amino acids. CDR3 protein: CASGEEYNQPQHF. The CDR3 DNA is TGTGCCAGCGGAGAGGAGTACAATCAGCCCCAGCATTTT.